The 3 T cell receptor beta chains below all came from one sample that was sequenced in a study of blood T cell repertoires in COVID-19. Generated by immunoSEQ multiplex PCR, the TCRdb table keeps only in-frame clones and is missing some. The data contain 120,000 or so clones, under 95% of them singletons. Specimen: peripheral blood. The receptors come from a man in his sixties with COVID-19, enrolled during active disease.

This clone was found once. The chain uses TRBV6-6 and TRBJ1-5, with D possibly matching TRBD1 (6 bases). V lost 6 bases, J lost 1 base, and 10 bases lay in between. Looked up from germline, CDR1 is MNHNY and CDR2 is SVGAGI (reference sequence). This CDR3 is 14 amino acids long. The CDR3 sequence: CASSRQASNQPQHF. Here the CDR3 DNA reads TGTGCCAGCAGCAGACAGGCGAGCAATCAGCCCCAGCATTTT.

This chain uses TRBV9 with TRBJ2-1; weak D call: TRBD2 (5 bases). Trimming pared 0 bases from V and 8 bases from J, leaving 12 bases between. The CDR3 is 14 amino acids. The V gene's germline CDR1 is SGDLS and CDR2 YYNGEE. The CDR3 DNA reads TGTGCCAGCAGCGTAGGGCTAGCCGGTGATGAGCAGTTCTTC. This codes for CASSVGLAGDEQFF. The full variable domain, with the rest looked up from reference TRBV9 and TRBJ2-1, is DSGVTQTPKHLITATGQRVTLRCSPRSGDLSVYWYQQSLDQGLQFLIQYYNGEERAKGNILERFSAQQFPDLHSELNLSSLELGDSALYFCASSVGLAGDEQFFGPGTRLTVL.

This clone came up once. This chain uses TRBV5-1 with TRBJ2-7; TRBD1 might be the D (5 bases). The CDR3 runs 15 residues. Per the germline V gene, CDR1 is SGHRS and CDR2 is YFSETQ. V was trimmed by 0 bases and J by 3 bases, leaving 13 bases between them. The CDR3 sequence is CASSLDSGWGYEQYF. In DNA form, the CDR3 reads TGCGCCAGCAGCTTGGATTCAGGGTGGGGCTACGAGCAGTACTTC.